The rows below give T cell receptor beta chains drawn from one sample of a study of control samples from healthy donors and cancer patients. Some clones are missing from TCRdb's copy, which holds only in-frame ones; the method was immunoSEQ multiplex PCR. The sample carries roughly 400,000 clones, 80% to 95% recorded once. The sample consisted of PBMCs. The origin of the receptors is a man aged 40-50 years with head and neck cancer. CDR3s include the opening cysteine and the closing phenylalanine or tryptophan.

len: 16; v_gene: TRBV5-1; j_gene: TRBJ2-3; CDR3aa: CASTALAGGDADTQYF
len: 13; v_gene: TRBV28; j_gene: TRBJ1-2; CDR3aa: CASSIGGFGGYAF
len: 14; v_gene: TRBV30; j_gene: TRBJ2-7; CDR3aa: CAWTFGGWRDEQYF
len: 15; v_gene: TRBV27; j_gene: TRBJ2-5; CDR3aa: CASSLSKGSSETQYF
len: 15; v_gene: TRBV6-5; j_gene: TRBJ2-7; CDR3aa: CASRNRLSRAYEQYF
len: 16; v_gene: TRBV7-2; j_gene: TRBJ2-1; CDR3aa: CASSLVVGRVYNEQFF
len: 15; v_gene: TRBV3-1/TRBV3-2; j_gene: TRBJ2-3; CDR3aa: CASSQVGDFSDTQYF
len: 14; v_gene: TRBV5-1; j_gene: TRBJ1-2; CDR3aa: CASSLEGAIYGYTF
len: 17; v_gene: TRBV4-1; j_gene: TRBJ2-2; CDR3aa: CASSPRWIDLNTGELFF
len: 13; v_gene: TRBV6-4; j_gene: TRBJ2-3; CDR3aa: CASSEGPADTQYF
len: 12; v_gene: TRBV30; j_gene: TRBJ1-2; CDR3aa: CAWSVAVYGYTF
len: 12; v_gene: TRBV28; j_gene: TRBJ2-1; CDR3aa: CASSLAEGEQFF
len: 14; v_gene: TRBV4-3; j_gene: TRBJ1-2; CDR3aa: CASSPGQGIYGYTF
len: 13; v_gene: TRBV6-4; j_gene: TRBJ2-2; CDR3aa: CASSGTDTGELFF
len: 13; v_gene: TRBV11-3; j_gene: TRBJ2-5; CDR3aa: CASSLEGEETQYF
len: 15; v_gene: TRBV6-5; j_gene: TRBJ1-3; CDR3aa: CASSYSQASGNTIYF
len: 10; v_gene: TRBV12-3/TRBV12-4; j_gene: TRBJ1-2; CDR3aa: CASRGHGYTF
len: 15; v_gene: TRBV6-1; j_gene: TRBJ1-1; CDR3aa: CASSEGDGWNTEAFF
len: 15; v_gene: TRBV7-6; j_gene: TRBJ2-7; CDR3aa: CASSLAQGARYEQYF
len: 19; v_gene: TRBV10-3; j_gene: TRBJ2-1; CDR3aa: CAISESRTSGSRSYNEQFF
len: 13; v_gene: TRBV30; j_gene: TRBJ1-5; CDR3aa: CAWSVGGGEPQHF
len: 15; v_gene: TRBV21-1; j_gene: TRBJ2-7; CDR3aa: CASSSHLREGYEQYF
len: 16; v_gene: TRBV5-6; j_gene: TRBJ1-3; CDR3aa: CASSLERGSSGNTIYF
len: 13; v_gene: TRBV2; j_gene: TRBJ1-4; CDR3aa: CASRQGGNEKLFF
len: 14; v_gene: TRBV4-1; j_gene: TRBJ1-1; CDR3aa: CASSQTPGVSEAFF
len: 13; v_gene: TRBV10-3; j_gene: TRBJ2-7; CDR3aa: CASRGISSYEQYF
len: 14; v_gene: TRBV9; j_gene: TRBJ1-3; CDR3aa: CASSATGTGNTIYF